Below, one T cell receptor (beta chain) is given with its context. Its antigen is not yet known. No per-base quality is available; no much larger clone lies one base away. Its CDR3 holds 12 amino acids, cysteine through phenylalanine. CDR3 DNA only is kept here, 36 bases in frame from base 1. Cut back by 3 bases and 4 bases, the V and J ends lie 6 bases apart. CDR1 and CDR2 were assigned from the germline V gene as SGHAT and FQNNGV. The data stem from a study of blood T cell repertoires in COVID-19 (dated by TCRdb to the early 2020s). At the level of the whole study: The collaborator samples originated in the United States, Italy and Spain and spanned the acute and convalescent phases of COVID-19. The material from the prospective study consisted of cDNA or gDNA derived from T cells, B-cell-depleted T cells, or PBMCs. Deeply sampled blood TCRbeta repertoires from subjects exposed to, actively infected with, or recovered from COVID-19 were included in the dataset. The repertoires were released in a freely available public database meant as a resource for research on the immune response to SARS-CoV-2. The samples were drawn from the first 160 participants of the ongoing ImmuneRACE study and from over a thousand subjects provided by 6 global collaborators. The sample metadata nearly always contained a de-identified subject ID, COVID-19 status, age in years and sex. Where available, HLA class I and class II types were taken from metadata supplied by the sample provider and were not determined by assay-based typing. Broader findings and caveats from the paper: How much clinical and demographic metadata was included differed by source and by participant, and the metadata was provided uncurated.

The immunoSEQ Assay, a bias-controlled multiplex PCR, was used to amplify TCRbeta CDR3 regions from genomic DNA. Processing in the source paper ran as follows. The number of nucleated cells in each sample was estimated by amplification of reference gene primers within the assay. To quantify the absolute abundance of each unique TCRbeta CDR3 rearrangement, sequence reads were collapsed and filtered. For each sample, productive Simpson clonality was calculated as the square root of Simpson's diversity index over productive rearrangements. The immuneACCESS repertoire file appears here via TCRdb, limited to in-frame rearrangements. These files lack a portion of the clones; in checked studies, under half of the deficit traces to unresolved V genes, and the cause of the others is not known. The V and J calls and clone size were taken over from that table, and D and trimming were inferred from the DNA. The table for this sample lists 100,000 or so clones; about 89% of them were counted only once. Approximately 20% of the sample belongs to the ten largest clones.

The collaborating institutions used their own protocols to collect whole blood in K2EDTA tubes. For TCRbeta analysis, collaborators shipped samples as frozen whole blood, isolated PBMCs, or DNA extracted from either of those sample types. This clonotype was sampled from a human donor in a cohort sampled during active COVID-19. The chain joins TRBV11-2 to TRBJ1-1, with the D gene not confidently named. Sequenced: peripheral blood. The CDR3 corresponds to CASSFRVTEAFF. The nucleotides are TGTGCCAGCAGCTTCCGGGTCACTGAAGCTTTCTTT.